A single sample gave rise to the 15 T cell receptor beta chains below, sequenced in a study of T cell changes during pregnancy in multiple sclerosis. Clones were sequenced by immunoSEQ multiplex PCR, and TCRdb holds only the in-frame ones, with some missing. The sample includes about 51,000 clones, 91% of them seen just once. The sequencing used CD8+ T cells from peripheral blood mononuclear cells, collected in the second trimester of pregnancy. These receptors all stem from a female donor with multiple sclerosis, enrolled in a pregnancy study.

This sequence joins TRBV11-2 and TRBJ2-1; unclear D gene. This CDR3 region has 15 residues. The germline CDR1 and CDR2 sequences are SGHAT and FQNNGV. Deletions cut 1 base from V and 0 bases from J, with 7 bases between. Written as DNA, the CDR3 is TGTGCCAGCAGCTTAGCGGTAAACTCCTACAATGAGCAGTTCTTC. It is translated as CASSLAVNSYNEQFF.

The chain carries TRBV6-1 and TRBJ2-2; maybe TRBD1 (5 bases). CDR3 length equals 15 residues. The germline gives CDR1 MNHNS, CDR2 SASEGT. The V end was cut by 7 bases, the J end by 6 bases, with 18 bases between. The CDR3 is CASILSQGSAGELFF. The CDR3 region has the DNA TGTGCCAGCATCCTCTCGCAGGGTTCGGCCGGGGAGCTGTTTTTT.

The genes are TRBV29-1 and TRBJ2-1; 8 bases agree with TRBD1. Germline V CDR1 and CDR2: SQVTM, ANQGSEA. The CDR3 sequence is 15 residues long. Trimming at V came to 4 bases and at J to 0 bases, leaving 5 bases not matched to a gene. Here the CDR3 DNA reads TGCAGCGTTGCCAGGGGGCTAAGCTCCTACAATGAGCAGTTCTTC. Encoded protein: CSVARGLSSYNEQFF.

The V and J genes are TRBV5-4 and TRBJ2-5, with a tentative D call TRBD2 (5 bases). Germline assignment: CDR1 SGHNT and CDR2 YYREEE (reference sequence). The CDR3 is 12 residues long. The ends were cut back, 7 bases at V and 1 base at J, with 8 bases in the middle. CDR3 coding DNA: TGTGCCAGCGCGGGCAGCCAAGAGACCCAGTACTTC. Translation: CASAGSQETQYF.

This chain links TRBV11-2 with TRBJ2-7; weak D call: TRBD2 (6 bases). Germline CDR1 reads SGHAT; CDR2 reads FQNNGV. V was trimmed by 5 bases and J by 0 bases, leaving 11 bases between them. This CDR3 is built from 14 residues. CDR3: CASSPRGSSYEQYF. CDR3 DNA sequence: TGTGCCAGCAGCCCCCGGGGGAGCTCCTACGAGCAGTACTTC.

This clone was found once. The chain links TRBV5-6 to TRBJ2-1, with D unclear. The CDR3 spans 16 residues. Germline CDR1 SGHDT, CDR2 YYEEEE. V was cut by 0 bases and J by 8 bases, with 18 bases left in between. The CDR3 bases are TGTGCCAGCAGCTTGGACCGAGCTCACCCGGTGGATGAGCAGTTCTTC. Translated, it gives CASSLDRAHPVDEQFF.

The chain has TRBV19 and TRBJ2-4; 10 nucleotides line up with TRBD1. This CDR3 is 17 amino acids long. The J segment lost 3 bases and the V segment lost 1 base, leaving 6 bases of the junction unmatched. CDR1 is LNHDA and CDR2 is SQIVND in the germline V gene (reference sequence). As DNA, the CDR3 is TGTGCCAGTAGTATAGGCGGGACAGGGGCCAGCAAAAACATTCAGTACTTC. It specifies CASSIGGTGASKNIQYF.

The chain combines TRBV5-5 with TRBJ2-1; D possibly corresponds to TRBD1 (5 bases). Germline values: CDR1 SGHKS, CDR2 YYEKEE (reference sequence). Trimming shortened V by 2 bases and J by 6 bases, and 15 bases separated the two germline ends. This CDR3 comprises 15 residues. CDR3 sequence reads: CASSLSGALRNEQFF. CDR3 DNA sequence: TGTGCCAGCAGCTTAAGTGGGGCCCTCCGCAATGAGCAGTTCTTC.

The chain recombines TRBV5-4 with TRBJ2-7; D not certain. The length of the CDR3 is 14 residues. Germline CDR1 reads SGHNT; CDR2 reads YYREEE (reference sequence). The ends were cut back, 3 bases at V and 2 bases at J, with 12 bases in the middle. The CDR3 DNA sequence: TGTGCCAGCAGCTCCCACTACCAACCCTACGAGCAGTACTTC. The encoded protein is CASSSHYQPYEQYF.

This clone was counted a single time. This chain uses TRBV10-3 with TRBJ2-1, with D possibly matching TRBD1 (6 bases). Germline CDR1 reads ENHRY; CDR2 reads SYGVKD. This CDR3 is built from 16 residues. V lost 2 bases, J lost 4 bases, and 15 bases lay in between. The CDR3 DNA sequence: TGTGCCATCAGTGAGATGTTGCAGGACAGTTACAATGAGCAGTTCTTC. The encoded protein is CAISEMLQDSYNEQFF.

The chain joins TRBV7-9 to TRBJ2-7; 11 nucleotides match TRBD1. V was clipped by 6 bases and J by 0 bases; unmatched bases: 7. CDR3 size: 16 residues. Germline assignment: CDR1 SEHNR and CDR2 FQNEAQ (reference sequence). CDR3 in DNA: TGTGCCAGCAGGCCGGACAGGGGGCCGTCCTCCTACGAGCAGTACTTC. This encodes CASRPDRGPSSYEQYF. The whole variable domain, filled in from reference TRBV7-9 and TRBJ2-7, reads DTGVSQNPRHKITKRGQNVTFRCDPISEHNRLYWYRQTLGQGPEFLTYFQNEAQLEKSRLLSDRFSAERPKGSFSTLEIQRTEQGDSAMYLCASRPDRGPSSYEQYFGPGTRLTVT.

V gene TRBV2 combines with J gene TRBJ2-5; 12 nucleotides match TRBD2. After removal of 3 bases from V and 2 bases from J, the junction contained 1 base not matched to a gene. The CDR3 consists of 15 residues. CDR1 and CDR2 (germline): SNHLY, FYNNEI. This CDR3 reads CASSDTSGGQETQYF. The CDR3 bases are TGTGCCAGCAGTGATACTAGCGGGGGGCAAGAGACCCAGTACTTC.

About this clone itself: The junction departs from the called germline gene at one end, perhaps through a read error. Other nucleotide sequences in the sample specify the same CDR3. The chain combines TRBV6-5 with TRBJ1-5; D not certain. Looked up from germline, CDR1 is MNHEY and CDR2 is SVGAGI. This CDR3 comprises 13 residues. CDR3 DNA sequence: TGCGCCAGCAGCTTACACGGGGATCAGCCCCAGCATTTT. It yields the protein CASSLHGDQPQHF.

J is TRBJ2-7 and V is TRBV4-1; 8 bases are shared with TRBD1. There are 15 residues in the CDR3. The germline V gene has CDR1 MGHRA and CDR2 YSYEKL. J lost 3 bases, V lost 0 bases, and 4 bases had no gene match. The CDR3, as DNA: TGCGCCAGCAGCCAAGATCAGGACAGGGACTACGAGCAGTACTTC. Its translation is CASSQDQDRDYEQYF.

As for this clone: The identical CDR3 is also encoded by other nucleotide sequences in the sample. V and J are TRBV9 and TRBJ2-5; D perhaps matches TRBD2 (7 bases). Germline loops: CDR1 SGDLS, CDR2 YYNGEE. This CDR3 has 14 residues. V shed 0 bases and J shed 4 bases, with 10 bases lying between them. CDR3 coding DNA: TGTGCCAGCAGCGTAGGGGGAGGGGGAGAGACCCAGTACTTC. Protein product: CASSVGGGGETQYF.